This T cell receptor (beta chain) was identified during a study of cytomegalovirus exposure and HLA in healthy donors. The overall study: Around four fifths of approximately 400 genotyped donors fell in the Caucasian-associated ancestry cluster.

V was trimmed by 3 bases and J by 3 bases, leaving 17 bases between them. The CDR3 has 16 residues. Germline V CDR1 and CDR2: KGHSH, LQKENI. PCR amplification relied on 60 Vbeta primers (plus 13 Jbeta primers). Clones were sequenced by immunoSEQ multiplex PCR, and TCRdb holds only the in-frame ones, with some missing. The top ten hold 0.95% to 1% of the sample, which has roughly 150,000 clones, 75% to 85% seen once. This clone was counted only a few times. The chain uses TRBV18 and TRBJ1-1; TRBD1 might be the D (6 bases). This clonotype was sampled from a girl aged 2 to 10 in good health and CMV-seropositive. Sample: PBMCs. Here the CDR3 reads CASSPQTGSLDTEAFF. The CDR3 DNA reads as TGTGCCAGCTCACCCCAAACAGGGTCTCTCGACACTGAAGCTTTCTTT.